This TCR beta chain was documented in a study of blood T cell repertoires in COVID-19. Looking at the study overall: Italy, Spain and the United States were the sources of the convalescent and acute COVID-19 samples. PBMCs, B-cell-depleted T cells, or T cells were the source of the cDNA or gDNA that made up the material.

This clone showed up just once. This CDR3 spans 16 amino acids. From germline, CDR1 is MNHEY and CDR2 SVGAGI. V dropped 2 bases and J dropped 2; count of bases not matched to a gene: 4. Methods used by the authors: Reference gene primers were amplified, and this amplification served to estimate nucleated cell counts. Method: immunoSEQ multiplex PCR; TCRdb's copy keeps in-frame clones and lacks some. V, J and clone size are those of that table, while D and trimming were read from the DNA. The repertoire consists of around 260,000 clones, with about 89% occurring once and the leading ten covering around 1.5%.

This receptor was taken from a woman aged 40 to 55 who had recovered from COVID-19. Material: peripheral blood. This chain connects TRBV6-5 to TRBJ2-1; the match to TRBD2 covers 9 bases. The CDR3 sequence is CASSYGAGGTYNEQFF. In DNA form, the CDR3 reads TGTGCCAGCAGTTACGGCGCGGGGGGGACCTACAATGAGCAGTTCTTC.